Listed here is a single T cell receptor (beta chain). This specimen belongs to a study of cytomegalovirus exposure and HLA in healthy donors. V was cut by 7 bases and J by 4 bases, with 12 bases left in between. The CDR3 totals 13 residues. The V gene's germline CDR1 is MDHEN and CDR2 SYDVKM. The PCR made use of 60 Vbeta and 13 Jbeta primers. Original handling: As a later analysis found, there were approximately 80 million unique TCR beta chains, of which 8.5 million to 14 million were shared. Repertoires were generated with immunoSEQ multiplex PCR, while TCRdb's copy carries only in-frame clones and drops some. That table is the source of V, J and clone size, and D and trimming were worked out from the DNA. The data contain roughly 110,000 clones, 75% of them seen just once; the ten biggest clones take up 2.5% to 3%.

The specimen was PBMCs. The receptor comes from a male donor in good health and CMV-seropositive. The rearrangement links TRBV28 to TRBJ2-3; D perhaps matches TRBD1 (6 bases). The CDR3 sequence is CASKQGDSDTQYF. CDR3 sequence (DNA): TGTGCCAGCAAACAGGGAGATTCAGATACGCAGTATTTT.